Below are 3 T cell receptor beta chains sequenced from a single sample in a study of technical replicates of blood from several donors (dated by TCRdb to about 2017). Receptor libraries were prepared by the immunoSEQ multiplex PCR assay. Held by TCRdb, this immuneACCESS table contains in-frame sequences only and omits some clones. Under half of the omission traces to an unresolved V gene where checked; the cause of the rest is unknown. Within this sample are about 16,000 clones, with approximately 86% of them counted one time only. Approximately 10% of the sample rests with the top ten. The sequencing input was PBMCs. The receptors here all came from a human donor in good health.

The rearrangement joins TRBV7-6 to TRBJ2-2; TRBD2 matches 8 bases. The CDR3 extends over 16 amino acids. The ends lost 5 bases at V and 7 bases at J; junction bases unmatched: 12. Germline V gene sequence: CDR1 SGHVS, CDR2 FNYEAQ. CDR3 sequence reads: CASSLRGTSVVGELFF. The CDR3 nucleotides are TGTGCCAGCAGCCTCAGAGGGACTAGTGTCGTCGGGGAGCTGTTTTTT.

This chain connects TRBV19 to TRBJ2-3, with TRBD2 matching over 13 bases. Trimming removed 4 bases from V and 2 bases from J; junction bases left unmatched: 3. The germline V gene encodes CDR1 LNHDA and CDR2 SQIVND (reference sequence). This CDR3 spans 16 amino acids. The CDR3 protein is CASSKLAGGPTDTQYF. The CDR3, as DNA: TGTGCCAGTAGTAAACTAGCGGGAGGGCCCACAGATACGCAGTATTTT.

This chain uses TRBV29-1 with TRBJ2-1, with 7 bases identical to TRBD2. The germline gives CDR1 SQVTM, CDR2 ANQGSEA. The CDR3 totals 14 residues. The CDR3 protein is CSTGEGLMNNEQFF. In DNA, the CDR3 is TGCAGTACCGGGGAGGGCCTAATGAACAATGAGCAGTTCTTC.